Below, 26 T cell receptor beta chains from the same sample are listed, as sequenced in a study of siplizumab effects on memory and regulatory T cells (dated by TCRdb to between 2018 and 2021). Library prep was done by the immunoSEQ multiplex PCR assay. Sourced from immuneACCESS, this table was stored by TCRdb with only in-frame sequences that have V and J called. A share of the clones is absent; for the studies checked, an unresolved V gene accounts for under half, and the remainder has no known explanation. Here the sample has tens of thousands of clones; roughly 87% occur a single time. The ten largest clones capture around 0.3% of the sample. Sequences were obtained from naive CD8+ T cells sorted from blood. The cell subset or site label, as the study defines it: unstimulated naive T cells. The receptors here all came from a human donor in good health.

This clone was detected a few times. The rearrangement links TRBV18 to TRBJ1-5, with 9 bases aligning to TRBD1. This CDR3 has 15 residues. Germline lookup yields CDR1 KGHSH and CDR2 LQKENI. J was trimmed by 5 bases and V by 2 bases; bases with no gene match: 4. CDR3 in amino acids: CASSPTRDRDQPQHF. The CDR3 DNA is TGTGCCAGCTCACCAACCCGGGACAGGGATCAGCCCCAGCATTTT.

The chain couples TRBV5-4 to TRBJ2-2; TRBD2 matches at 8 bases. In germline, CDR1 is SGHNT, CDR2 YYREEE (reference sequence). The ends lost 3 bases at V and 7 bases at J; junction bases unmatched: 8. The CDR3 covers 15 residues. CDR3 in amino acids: CASSWDGGADGELFF. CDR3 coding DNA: TGTGCCAGCAGCTGGGACGGGGGGGCCGACGGGGAGCTGTTTTTT.

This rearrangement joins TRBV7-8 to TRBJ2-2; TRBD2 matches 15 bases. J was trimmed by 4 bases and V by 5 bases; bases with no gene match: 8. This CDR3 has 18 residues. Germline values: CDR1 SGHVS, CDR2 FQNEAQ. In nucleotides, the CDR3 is TGTGCCAGCAGCCCTGGACTAGCGGGAGGGCTAAGCACCGGGGAGCTGTTTTTT. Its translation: CASSPGLAGGLSTGELFF.

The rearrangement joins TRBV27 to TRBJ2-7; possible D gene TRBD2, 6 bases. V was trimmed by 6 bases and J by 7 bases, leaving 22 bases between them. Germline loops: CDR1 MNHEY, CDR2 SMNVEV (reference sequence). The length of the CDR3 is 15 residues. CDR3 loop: CASRPGGVFSEEQYF. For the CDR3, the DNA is TGTGCCAGCAGGCCCGGGGGAGTCTTTTCTGAGGAGCAGTACTTC.

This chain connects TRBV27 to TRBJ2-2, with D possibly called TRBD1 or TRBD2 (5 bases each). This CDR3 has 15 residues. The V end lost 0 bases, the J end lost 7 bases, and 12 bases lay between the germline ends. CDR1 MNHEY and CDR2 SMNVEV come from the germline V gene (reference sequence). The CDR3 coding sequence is TGTGCCAGCAGTTTATCAGCCGGGACCGGCGGGGAGCTGTTTTTT. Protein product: CASSLSAGTGGELFF.

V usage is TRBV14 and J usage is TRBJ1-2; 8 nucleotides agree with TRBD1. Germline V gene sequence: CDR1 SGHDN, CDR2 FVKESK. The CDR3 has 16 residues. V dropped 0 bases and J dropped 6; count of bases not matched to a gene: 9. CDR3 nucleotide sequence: TGTGCCAGCAGCCAAGATAGTGGACAGGGAGTCCATGGCTACACCTTC. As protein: CASSQDSGQGVHGYTF. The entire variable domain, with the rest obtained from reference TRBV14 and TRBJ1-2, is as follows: EAGVTQFPSHSVIEKGQTVTLRCDPISGHDNLYWYRRVMGKEIKFLLHFVKESKQDESGMPNNRFLAERTGGTYSTLKVQPAELEDSGVYFCASSQDSGQGVHGYTFGSGTRLTVV.

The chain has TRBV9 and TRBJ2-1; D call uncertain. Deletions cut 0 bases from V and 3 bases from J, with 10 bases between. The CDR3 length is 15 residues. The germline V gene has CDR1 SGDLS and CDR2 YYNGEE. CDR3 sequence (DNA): TGTGCCAGCAGCGTAGAGGAAGGCTACTACAATGAGCAGTTCTTC. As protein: CASSVEEGYYNEQFF.

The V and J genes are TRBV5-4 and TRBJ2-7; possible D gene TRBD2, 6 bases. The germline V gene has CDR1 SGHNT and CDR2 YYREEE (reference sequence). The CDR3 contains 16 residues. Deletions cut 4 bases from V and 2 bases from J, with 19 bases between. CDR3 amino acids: CASSPLGGEITYEQYF. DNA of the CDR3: TGTGCCAGCAGCCCTCTGGGGGGTGAAATTACCTACGAGCAGTACTTC.

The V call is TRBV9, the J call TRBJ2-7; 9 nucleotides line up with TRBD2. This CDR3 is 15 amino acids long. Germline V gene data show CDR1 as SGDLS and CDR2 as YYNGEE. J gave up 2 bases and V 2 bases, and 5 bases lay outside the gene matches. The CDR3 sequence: CASSVSGGRAYEQYF. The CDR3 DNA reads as TGTGCCAGCAGCGTGTCCGGCGGGAGGGCCTACGAGCAGTACTTC.

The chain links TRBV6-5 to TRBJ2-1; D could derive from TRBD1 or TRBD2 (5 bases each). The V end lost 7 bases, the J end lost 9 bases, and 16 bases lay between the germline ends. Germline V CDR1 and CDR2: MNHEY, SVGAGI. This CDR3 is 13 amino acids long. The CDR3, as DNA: TGTGCCAGCACTTCCCCCCGGGACGCTGAGCAGTTCTTC. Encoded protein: CASTSPRDAEQFF.

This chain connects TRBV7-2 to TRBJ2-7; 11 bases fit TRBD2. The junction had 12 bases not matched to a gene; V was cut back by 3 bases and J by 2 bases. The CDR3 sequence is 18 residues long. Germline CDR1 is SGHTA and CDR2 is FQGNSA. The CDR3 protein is CASSFTGLAAEEAYEQYF. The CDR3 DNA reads TGTGCCAGCAGCTTTACGGGACTAGCGGCGGAGGAAGCCTACGAGCAGTACTTC. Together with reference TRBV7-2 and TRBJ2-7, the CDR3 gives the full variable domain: GAGVSQSPSNKVTEKGKDVELRCDPISGHTALYWYRQSLGQGLEFLIYFQGNSAPDKSGLPSDRFSAERTGGSVSTLTIQRTQQEDSAVYLCASSFTGLAAEEAYEQYFGPGTRLTVT.

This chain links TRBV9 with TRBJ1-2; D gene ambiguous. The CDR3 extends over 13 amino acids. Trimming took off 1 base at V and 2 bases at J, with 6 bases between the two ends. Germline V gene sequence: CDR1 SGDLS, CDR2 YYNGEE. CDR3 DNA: TGTGCCAGCAGCGTAATGGGGAACTATGGCTACACCTTC. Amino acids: CASSVMGNYGYTF.

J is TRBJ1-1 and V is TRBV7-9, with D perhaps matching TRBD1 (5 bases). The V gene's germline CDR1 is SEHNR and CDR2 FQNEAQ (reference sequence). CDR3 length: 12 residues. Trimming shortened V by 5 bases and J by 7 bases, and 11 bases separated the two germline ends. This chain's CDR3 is CASSDSTVEAFF. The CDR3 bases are TGTGCCAGCAGCGACTCGACAGTTGAAGCTTTCTTT. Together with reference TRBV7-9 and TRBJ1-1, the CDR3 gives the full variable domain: DTGVSQNPRHKITKRGQNVTFRCDPISEHNRLYWYRQTLGQGPEFLTYFQNEAQLEKSRLLSDRFSAERPKGSFSTLEIQRTEQGDSAMYLCASSDSTVEAFFGQGTRLTVV.

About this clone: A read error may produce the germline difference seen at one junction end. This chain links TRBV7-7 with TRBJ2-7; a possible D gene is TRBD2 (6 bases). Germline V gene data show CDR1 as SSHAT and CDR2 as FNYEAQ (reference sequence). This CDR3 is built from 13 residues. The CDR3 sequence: CASSPGGVDEQYF. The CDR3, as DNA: TGTGCTAGCAGCCCAGGCGGGGTAGACGAGCAGTACTTC.

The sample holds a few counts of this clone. The CDR3 here is CASSLSTGFYEQYF. In DNA form, the CDR3 reads TGTGCCAGCAGTTTATCAACCGGGTTCTACGAGCAGTACTTC. This sequence joins TRBV27 and TRBJ2-7; D ambiguous. Germline assignment: CDR1 MNHEY and CDR2 SMNVEV (reference sequence). The CDR3 covers 14 residues. V lost 0 bases, J lost 3 bases, and 9 bases lay in between.

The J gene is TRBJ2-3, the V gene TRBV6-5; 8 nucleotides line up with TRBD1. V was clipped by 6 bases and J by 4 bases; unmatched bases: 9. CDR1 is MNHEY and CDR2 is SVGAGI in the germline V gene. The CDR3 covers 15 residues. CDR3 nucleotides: TGTGCCAGCAGGCCCGACAGGGGATTTCCAGATACGCAGTATTTT. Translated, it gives CASRPDRGFPDTQYF.

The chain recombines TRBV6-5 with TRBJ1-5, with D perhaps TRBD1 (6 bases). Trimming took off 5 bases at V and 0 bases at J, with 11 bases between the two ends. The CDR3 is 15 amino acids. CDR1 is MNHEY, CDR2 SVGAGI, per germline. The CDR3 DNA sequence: TGTGCCAGCAGTCGGACAGACAATAGCAATCAGCCCCAGCATTTT. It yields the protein CASSRTDNSNQPQHF.

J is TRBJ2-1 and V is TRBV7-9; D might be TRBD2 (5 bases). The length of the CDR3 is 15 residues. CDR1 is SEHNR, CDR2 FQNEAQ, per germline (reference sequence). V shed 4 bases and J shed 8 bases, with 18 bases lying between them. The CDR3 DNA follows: TGTGCCAGCAGCTCAAGGCTAGCAAGAGCGCATGAGCAGTTCTTC. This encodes CASSSRLARAHEQFF. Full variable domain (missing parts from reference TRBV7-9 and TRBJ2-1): DTGVSQNPRHKITKRGQNVTFRCDPISEHNRLYWYRQTLGQGPEFLTYFQNEAQLEKSRLLSDRFSAERPKGSFSTLEIQRTEQGDSAMYLCASSSRLARAHEQFFGPGTRLTVL.

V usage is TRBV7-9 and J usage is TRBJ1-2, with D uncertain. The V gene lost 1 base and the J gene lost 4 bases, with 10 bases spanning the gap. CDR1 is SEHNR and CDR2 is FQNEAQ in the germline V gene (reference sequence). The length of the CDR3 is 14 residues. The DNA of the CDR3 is TGTGCCAGCAGCTTAGGGCTCGCCACCTATGGCTACACCTTC. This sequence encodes CASSLGLATYGYTF.

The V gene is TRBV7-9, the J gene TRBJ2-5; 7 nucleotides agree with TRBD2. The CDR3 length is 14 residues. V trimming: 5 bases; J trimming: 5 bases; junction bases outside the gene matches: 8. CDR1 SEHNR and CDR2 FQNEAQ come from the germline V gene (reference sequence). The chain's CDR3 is CASSRGVGIETQYF. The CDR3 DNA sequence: TGTGCCAGCAGCCGGGGGGTAGGGATCGAGACCCAGTACTTC. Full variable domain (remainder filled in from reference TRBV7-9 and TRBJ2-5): DTGVSQNPRHKITKRGQNVTFRCDPISEHNRLYWYRQTLGQGPEFLTYFQNEAQLEKSRLLSDRFSAERPKGSFSTLEIQRTEQGDSAMYLCASSRGVGIETQYFGPGTRLLVL.

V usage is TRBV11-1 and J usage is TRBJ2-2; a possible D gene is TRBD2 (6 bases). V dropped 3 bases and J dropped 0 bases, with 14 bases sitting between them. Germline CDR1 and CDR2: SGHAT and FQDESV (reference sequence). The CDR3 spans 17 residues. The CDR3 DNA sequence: TGTGCCAGCAGCTTGTGGGTCGGGAGTACGAACACCGGGGAGCTGTTTTTT. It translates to CASSLWVGSTNTGELFF.

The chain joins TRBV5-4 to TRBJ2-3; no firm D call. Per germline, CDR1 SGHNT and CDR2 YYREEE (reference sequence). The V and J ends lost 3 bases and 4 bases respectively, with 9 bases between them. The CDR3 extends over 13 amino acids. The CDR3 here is CASSSEPPDTQYF. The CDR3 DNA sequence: TGTGCCAGCAGCTCCGAACCCCCAGATACGCAGTATTTT.

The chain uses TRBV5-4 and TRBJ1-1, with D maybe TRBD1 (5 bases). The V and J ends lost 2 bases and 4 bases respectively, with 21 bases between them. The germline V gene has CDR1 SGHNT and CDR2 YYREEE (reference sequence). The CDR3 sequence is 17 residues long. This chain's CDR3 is CASSLPGRTLGGTEAFF. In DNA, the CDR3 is TGTGCCAGCAGCTTACCGGGACGGACCCTTGGGGGCACTGAAGCTTTCTTT.

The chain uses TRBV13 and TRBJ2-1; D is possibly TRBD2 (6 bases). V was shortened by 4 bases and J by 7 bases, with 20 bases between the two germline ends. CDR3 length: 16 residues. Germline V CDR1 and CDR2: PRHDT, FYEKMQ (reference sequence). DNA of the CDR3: TGTGCCAGCAGCTCTTCTGAGGCCGATGGGGGGAATGAGCAGTTCTTC. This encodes CASSSSEADGGNEQFF. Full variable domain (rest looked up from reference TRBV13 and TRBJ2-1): AAGVIQSPRHLIKEKRETATLKCYPIPRHDTVYWYQQGPGQDPQFLISFYEKMQSDKGSIPDRFSAQQFSDYHSELNMSSLELGDSALYFCASSSSEADGGNEQFFGPGTRLTVL.

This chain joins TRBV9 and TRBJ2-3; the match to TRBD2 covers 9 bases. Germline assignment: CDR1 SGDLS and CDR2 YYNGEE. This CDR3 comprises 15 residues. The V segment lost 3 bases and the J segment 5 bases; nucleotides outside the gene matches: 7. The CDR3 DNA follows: TGTGCCAGCAGCGGAGAGGGGACTAGCCAAGATACGCAGTATTTT. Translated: CASSGEGTSQDTQYF.

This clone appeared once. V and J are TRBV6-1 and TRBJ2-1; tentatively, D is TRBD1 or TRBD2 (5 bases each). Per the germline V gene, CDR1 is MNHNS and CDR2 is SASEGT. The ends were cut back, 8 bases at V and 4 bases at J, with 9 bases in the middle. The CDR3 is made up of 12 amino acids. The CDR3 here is CASGDQYNEQFF. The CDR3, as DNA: TGTGCCAGCGGGGACCAATACAATGAGCAGTTCTTC.